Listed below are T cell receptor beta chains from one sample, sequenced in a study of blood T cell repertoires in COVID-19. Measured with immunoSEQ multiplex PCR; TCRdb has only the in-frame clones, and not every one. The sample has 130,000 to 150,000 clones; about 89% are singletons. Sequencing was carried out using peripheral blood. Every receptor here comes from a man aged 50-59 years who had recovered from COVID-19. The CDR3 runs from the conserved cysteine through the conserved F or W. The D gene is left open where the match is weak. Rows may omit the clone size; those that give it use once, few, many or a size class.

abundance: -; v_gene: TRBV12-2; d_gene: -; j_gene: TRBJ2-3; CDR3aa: CASRSRWLVGASTDTQYF; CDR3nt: TGTGCAAGTCGCTCAAGGTGGCTGGTGGGAGCTAGCACAGATACGCAGTATTTT
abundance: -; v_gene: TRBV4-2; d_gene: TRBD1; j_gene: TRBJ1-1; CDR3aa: CASSQTGTGGLLAEAFF; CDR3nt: TGTGCCAGCAGCCAAACCGGGACAGGGGGCTTATTAGCTGAAGCTTTCTTT
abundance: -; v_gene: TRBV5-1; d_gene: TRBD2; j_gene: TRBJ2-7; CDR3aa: CASSSSGGMAYEQYF; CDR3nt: TGCGCCAGCAGCTCTAGCGGGGGGATGGCCTACGAGCAGTACTTC
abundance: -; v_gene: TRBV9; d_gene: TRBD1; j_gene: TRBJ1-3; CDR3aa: CASSVAPGGHSGNTIYF; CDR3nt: TGTGCCAGCAGCGTAGCTCCAGGGGGTCACTCTGGAAACACCATATATTTT
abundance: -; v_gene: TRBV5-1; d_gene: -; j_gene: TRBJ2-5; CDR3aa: CASSSRGGRSSQETQYF; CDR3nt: TGCGCCAGCAGCTCTCGTGGGGGCAGGTCCAGTCAAGAGACCCAGTACTTC
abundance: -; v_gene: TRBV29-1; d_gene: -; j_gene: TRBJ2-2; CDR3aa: CSVGGVGGRSTGELFF; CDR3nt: TGCAGCGTTGGTGGTGTGGGGGGAAGAAGTACCGGGGAGCTGTTTTTT
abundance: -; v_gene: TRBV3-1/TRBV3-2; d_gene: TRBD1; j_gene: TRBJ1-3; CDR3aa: CASSLGTGDLGTIYF; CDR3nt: TGTGCCAGCAGCCTCGGGACAGGGGATTTGGGCACCATATATTTT
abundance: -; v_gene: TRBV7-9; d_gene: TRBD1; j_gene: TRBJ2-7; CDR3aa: CASSPPGQGSYEQYF; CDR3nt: TGTGCCAGCAGCCCGCCGGGACAGGGGTCCTACGAGCAGTACTTC
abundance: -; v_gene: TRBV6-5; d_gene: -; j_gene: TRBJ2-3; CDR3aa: CASSYSSVTSTDTQYF; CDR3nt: TGTGCCAGCAGTTATTCTAGCGTTACTAGCACAGATACGCAGTATTTT
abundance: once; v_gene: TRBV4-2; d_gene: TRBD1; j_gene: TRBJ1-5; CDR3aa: CASSQDQGTGNNQPQHF; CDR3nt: TGTGCCAGCAGCCAAGATCAGGGGACAGGGAATAATCAGCCCCAGCATTTT
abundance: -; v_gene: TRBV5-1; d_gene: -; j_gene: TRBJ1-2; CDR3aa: CASSPRGEGAYYGYTF; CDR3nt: TGCGCCAGCAGCCCCCGCGGGGAAGGGGCCTACTATGGCTACACCTTC
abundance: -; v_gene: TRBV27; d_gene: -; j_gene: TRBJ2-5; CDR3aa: CASSLRREQETQYF; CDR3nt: TGTGCCAGCAGTTTAAGGAGGGAACAAGAGACCCAGTACTTC
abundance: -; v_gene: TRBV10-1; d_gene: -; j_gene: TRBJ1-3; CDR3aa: CASSESRAPGNTIYF; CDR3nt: TGCGCCAGCAGTGAGTCGAGGGCCCCTGGAAACACCATATATTTT
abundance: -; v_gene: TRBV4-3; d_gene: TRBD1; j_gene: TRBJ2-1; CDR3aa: CASSQNRPGQGLNEQFF; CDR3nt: TGCGCCAGCAGCCAGAATAGACCGGGACAGGGGCTCAATGAGCAGTTCTTC
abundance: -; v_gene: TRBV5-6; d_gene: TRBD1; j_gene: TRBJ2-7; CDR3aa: CASSPDRGLYEQYF; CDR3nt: TGTGCCAGCAGCCCGGACAGGGGGCTTTACGAGCAGTACTTC
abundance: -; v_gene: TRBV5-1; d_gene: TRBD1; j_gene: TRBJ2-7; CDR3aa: CASSLVTGADGEQYF; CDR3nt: TGCGCCAGCAGCTTGGTTACAGGGGCCGACGGCGAGCAGTACTTC
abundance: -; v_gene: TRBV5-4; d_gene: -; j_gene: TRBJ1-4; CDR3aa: CASSLELGDEKLFF; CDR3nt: TGTGCCAGCAGCTTGGAATTAGGGGATGAAAAACTGTTTTTT
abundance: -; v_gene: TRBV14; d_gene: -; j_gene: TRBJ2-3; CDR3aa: CASSQVIGTRVHDTQYF; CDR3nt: TGTGCCAGCAGCCAAGTTATCGGGACAAGAGTACACGATACGCAGTATTTT
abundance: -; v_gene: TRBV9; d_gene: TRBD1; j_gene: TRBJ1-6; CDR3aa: CASSVGTGRSPLHF; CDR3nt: TGTGCCAGCAGCGTAGGGACAGGGAGGTCACCCCTCCACTTT
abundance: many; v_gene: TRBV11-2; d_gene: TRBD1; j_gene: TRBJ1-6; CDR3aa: CASTRGAGGFDSPLHF; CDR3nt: TGTGCCAGCACCCGCGGGGCAGGGGGCTTCGATTCACCCCTCCACTTT
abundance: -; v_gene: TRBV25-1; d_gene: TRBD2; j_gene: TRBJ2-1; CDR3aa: CASSGTSGGGSSYNEQFF; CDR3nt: TGTGCCAGCAGTGGGACTAGCGGGGGGGGTAGCTCCTACAATGAGCAGTTCTTC
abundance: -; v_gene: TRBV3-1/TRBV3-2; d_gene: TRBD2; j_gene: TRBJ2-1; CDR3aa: CASSHSSGLNNEQFF; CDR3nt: TGTGCCAGCAGCCATTCTAGCGGGCTTAACAATGAGCAGTTCTTC
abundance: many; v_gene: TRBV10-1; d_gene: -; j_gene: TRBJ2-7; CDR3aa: CASSETSYEQYF; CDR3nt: TGCGCCAGCAGTGAGACTTCCTACGAGCAGTACTTC
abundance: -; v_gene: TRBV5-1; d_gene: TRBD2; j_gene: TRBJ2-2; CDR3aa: CASSEGTSGGARTGELFF; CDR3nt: TGCGCCAGCAGCGAAGGGACTAGCGGGGGGGCGCGCACCGGGGAGCTGTTTTTT
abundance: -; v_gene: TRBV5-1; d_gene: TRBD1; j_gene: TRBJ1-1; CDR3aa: CASSPRTGGAVDTEAFF; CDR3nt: TGCGCCAGCAGCCCTAGGACAGGGGGCGCGGTGGACACTGAAGCTTTCTTT
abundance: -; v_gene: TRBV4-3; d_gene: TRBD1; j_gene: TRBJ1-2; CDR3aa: CASSHGTEGYTF; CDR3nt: TGCGCCAGCAGCCATGGGACAGAGGGCTACACCTTC
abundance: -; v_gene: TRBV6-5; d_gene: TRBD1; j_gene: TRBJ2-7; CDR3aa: CASSYKAGTGTYEQYF; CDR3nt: TGTGCCAGCAGTTATAAGGCCGGGACAGGAACCTACGAGCAGTACTTC
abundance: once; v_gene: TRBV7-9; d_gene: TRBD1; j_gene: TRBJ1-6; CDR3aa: CASSLWDSNSPLHF; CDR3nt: TGTGCCAGCAGCTTATGGGACAGTAATTCACCCCTCCACTTT
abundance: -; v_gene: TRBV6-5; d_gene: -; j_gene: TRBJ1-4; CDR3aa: CASSYGGVSGEKLFF; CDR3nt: TGTGCCAGCAGTTACGGGGGGGTCAGTGGTGAAAAACTGTTTTTT
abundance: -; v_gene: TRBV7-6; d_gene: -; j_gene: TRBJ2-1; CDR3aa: CASSLERLTSEQFF; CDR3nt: TGTGCCAGCAGCTTAGAACGACTCACGAGTGAGCAGTTCTTC
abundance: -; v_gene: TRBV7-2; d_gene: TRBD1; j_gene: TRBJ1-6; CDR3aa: CASSLDPPGGGWGSPLHF; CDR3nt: TGTGCCAGCAGCTTAGACCCTCCCGGAGGGGGCTGGGGTTCACCCCTCCACTTT